Below, 3 T cell receptor beta chains from the same sample are listed, as sequenced in a study of cytomegalovirus exposure and HLA in healthy donors. The PCR contained 60 Vbeta and 13 Jbeta primers. Libraries were prepared by immunoSEQ multiplex PCR; TCRdb keeps only in-frame clonotypes and omits some of them. Among 160,000 or so clones listed, about 80% were seen once. Specimen: PBMCs. These receptors all come from a man between 18 and 35 years old in good health and CMV-seropositive.

The V call is TRBV9, the J call TRBJ2-2; a weak D match, TRBD1 (5 bases). CDR1 is SGDLS, CDR2 YYNGEE, per germline. CDR3 length: 16 amino acids. Trimming left V 0 bases short and J 0 bases short, with 9 bases between. The CDR3 reads CASSVGAGPNTGELFF. CDR3 nucleotides: TGTGCCAGCAGCGTAGGGGCAGGGCCGAACACCGGGGAGCTGTTTTTT.

The chain uses TRBV19 and TRBJ1-1; the match to TRBD1 covers 7 bases. J was trimmed by 1 base and V by 4 bases; bases with no gene match: 3. Germline CDR1 is LNHDA and CDR2 is SQIVND (reference sequence). The CDR3 has 14 residues. For the CDR3, the DNA is TGTGCCAGTAGTACGCACAGGGGGAACACTGAAGCTTTCTTT. It encodes CASSTHRGNTEAFF.

The rearrangement joins TRBV7-6 to TRBJ1-5; D might be TRBD1 (6 bases). Trimming removed 5 bases at V and 8 bases at J, with 13 bases between. This CDR3 has 13 amino acids. CDR1 SGHVS and CDR2 FNYEAQ come from the germline V gene. CDR3: CASSPTGPEPQHF. The CDR3 nucleotides are TGTGCCAGCAGCCCGACAGGCCCAGAGCCCCAGCATTTT.